Each of the 19 T cell receptor beta chains below was sequenced from the same sample in a study of response to subunit inactivated influenza vaccine listed by TCRdb under 2018. Libraries came from RT-PCR. This sample was sequenced with an Illumina HiSeq 2500. TCRdb handled the public reads itself, with Q25 trimming in fastp and clone calling in MiXCR, and kept productive beta chains. Rows matching on CDR3 protein sequence are summarized as one entry with the most common DNA and genes. A total of around 530,000 distinct CDR3 sequences appear in this sample, 10% to 15% of them only once. In total, the top ten clones hold 10% of the sample. The sample was PBMCs from blood, taken on the day of vaccination. These receptors were taken from a middle-aged man who received an inactivated influenza vaccine. Donor details come from another sample of the same person, matched by shared clones.

This clonotype was detected a few times. The CDR3 loop reads CASSLQGSAREQYF. The CDR3 DNA sequence: TGTGCCAGCAGCTTACAGGGCTCAGCGCGCGAGCAGTACTTC. The V gene is TRBV7-6, the J gene TRBJ2-7; tentatively, D is TRBD1 (5 bases). V dropped 2 bases and J dropped 6 bases, with 14 bases sitting between them. The CDR3 runs to 14 residues. Germline loops: CDR1 SGHVS, CDR2 FNYEAQ.

This clonotype was found a few times. V is TRBV11-2 and J is TRBJ2-7, with D maybe TRBD2 (6 bases). This CDR3 has 14 residues. V was pared by 4 bases and J by 0 bases, with 10 bases between. Germline CDR1 is SGHAT and CDR2 is FQNNGV. CDR3 sequence reads: CASSWPRGSYEQYF. CDR3 in DNA: TGTGCCAGCAGCTGGCCGCGGGGCTCCTACGAGCAGTACTTC.

As for this clonotype: The junction departs from germline at one end; a sequencing error may be responsible. The gene calls are TRBV4-2 and TRBJ2-2; 10 bases map to TRBD1. Germline-derived CDR1 and CDR2 are LGHNA and YNFKEQ. The CDR3 runs to 14 residues. CDR3 protein: CAISQGQGTGELFF. In nucleotides, the CDR3 is TGTGCCATCAGCCAGGGACAGGGGACCGGGGAGCTGTTTTTT.

The rearrangement joins TRBV6-2 or TRBV6-3 to TRBJ1-5; unclear D gene. This CDR3 has 13 residues. Germline loops: CDR1 MNHEY, CDR2 SVGEGT. V was clipped by 11 bases and J by 3 bases, with 14 bases between them. CDR3 in DNA: TGTGCCTCCATGGACCGCGACAATCAGCCCCAGCATTTT. Translating gives CASMDRDNQPQHF.

The rearrangement links TRBV6-1 to TRBJ2-7; D possibly corresponds to TRBD1 (5 bases). Germline assignment: CDR1 MNHNS and CDR2 SASEGT. The CDR3 sequence is 14 residues long. V was clipped by 5 bases and J by 2 bases, with 13 bases between them. The CDR3 region is CASSPQGGAYEQYF. Written as DNA, the CDR3 is TGTGCCAGCAGTCCCCAGGGTGGTGCCTACGAGCAGTACTTC.

The J gene is TRBJ2-7, the V gene TRBV16; tentative D call: TRBD1 (6 bases). Trimming removed 3 bases from V and 2 bases from J, with 23 bases in between. Per germline, CDR1 KGHSY and CDR2 FQNENV. The CDR3 contains 18 residues. CDR3 residues: CASSHNPDAPGQPYEQYF. In DNA form, the CDR3 reads TGTGCCAGCAGCCATAACCCTGACGCCCCGGGACAACCCTACGAGCAGTACTTC.

This chain connects TRBV4-3 to TRBJ2-3; D possibly corresponds to TRBD2 (5 bases). V was trimmed by 0 bases and J by 5 bases, leaving 18 bases between them. CDR3 length: 17 residues. CDR1 and CDR2 from the germline V gene are LGHNA and YSLEER. The CDR3 nucleotides read TGCGCCAGCAGCCAAGACCCCGTGGTCACTAGGGTAGATACGCAGTATTTT. Translated: CASSQDPVVTRVDTQYF.

There are a few counts of this clonotype. The chain links TRBV19 to TRBJ2-6; D is unresolved. CDR1 is LNHDA and CDR2 is SQIVND in the germline V gene (reference sequence). The V gene lost 6 bases and the J gene lost 2 bases, with 14 bases spanning the gap. The CDR3 runs to 16 residues. The CDR3 region is CASRIGVSAGANVLTF. CDR3 coding DNA: TGTGCCAGTAGGATCGGAGTCTCCGCTGGGGCCAACGTCCTGACTTTC.

The sample holds a few counts of this clonotype. The chain links TRBV28 to TRBJ2-1; D unresolved. V was trimmed by 5 bases and J by 0 bases, leaving 11 bases between them. Germline CDR1 MDHEN, CDR2 SYDVKM. The CDR3 has 15 residues. The CDR3 region is CASSQDPSSYNEQFF. The CDR3 DNA reads as TGTGCCAGCAGTCAAGACCCTAGCTCCTACAATGAGCAGTTCTTC.

This clonotype was counted at least ten times. J is TRBJ2-4 and V is TRBV24-1, with D perhaps matching TRBD1 (5 bases). The germline V and J ends were trimmed by 5 bases and 7 bases, with 8 bases remaining between them. Germline CDR1 and CDR2: KGHDR and SFDVKD. The CDR3 is 12 residues long. This chain's CDR3 is CATSAAGNIQYF. The CDR3, as DNA: TGTGCCACCAGTGCCGCAGGGAACATTCAGTACTTC.

This clonotype was counted only a few times. This sequence joins TRBV18 and TRBJ2-5; 10 bases align to TRBD2. Germline trimming cut 3 bases from V and 5 bases from J; bases unmatched to any gene: 12. Germline V CDR1 and CDR2: KGHSH, LQKENI. The CDR3 has 17 residues. The CDR3 sequence is CASSPLAGVTSGETQYF. CDR3 in DNA: TGTGCCAGCTCACCTCTAGCGGGAGTTACCTCGGGGGAGACCCAGTACTTC.

This clonotype was seen many times. The chain links TRBV12-3 or TRBV12-4 to TRBJ2-7, with 8 bases matching TRBD1. CDR3 size: 15 residues. J lost 5 bases, V lost 6 bases, and 12 bases had no gene match. Here the CDR3 reads CASSRAGGVSHEQYF. DNA for the CDR3: TGTGCCAGCAGCCGCGCAGGGGGCGTTAGCCACGAGCAGTACTTC.

This clonotype was detected a few times. The chain has TRBV5-1 and TRBJ2-7; 7 bases align to TRBD1. Germline lookup yields CDR1 SGHRS and CDR2 YFSETQ. Losses at the gene ends were 1 base for V and 3 bases for J; bases not matched to a gene: 10. The CDR3 extends over 16 amino acids. CDR3: CASSLMPGTENYEQYF. DNA of the CDR3: TGCGCCAGCAGCTTGATGCCTGGGACAGAGAACTACGAGCAGTACTTC. Using reference TRBV5-1 and TRBJ2-7 for the parts outside the CDR3, the full variable domain is KAGVTQTPRYLIKTRGQQVTLSCSPISGHRSVSWYQQTPGQGLQFLFEYFSETQRNKGNFPGRFSGRQFSNSRSEMNVSTLELGDSALYLCASSLMPGTENYEQYFGPGTRLTVT.

Ten or more counts support this clonotype. The chain uses TRBV12-3 or TRBV12-4 and TRBJ1-2; 7 bases are shared with TRBD1. V lost 0 bases to trimming and J lost 2 bases; unmatched junction nucleotides: 3. The length of the CDR3 is 15 residues. CDR3: CASSLAEQGNYGYTF. CDR3 sequence (DNA): TGTGCCAGCAGTTTAGCAGAACAGGGGAACTATGGCTACACCTTC.

In this sample, this clonotype turned up a few times. The chain joins TRBV6-4 to TRBJ1-1; D not certain. This CDR3 comprises 13 residues. V shed 0 bases and J shed 1 base, with 3 bases lying between them. Germline assignment: CDR1 MRHNA and CDR2 SNTAGT. CDR3 region: CASSDSANTEAFF. The CDR3 DNA reads as TGTGCCAGCAGTGACTCGGCGAACACTGAAGCTTTCTTT.

This rearrangement joins TRBV5-1 to TRBJ2-1; 8 positions agree with TRBD2. The CDR3 sequence is 15 residues long. Trimming removed 4 bases from V and 5 bases from J; junction bases left unmatched: 8. Germline V gene sequence: CDR1 SGHRS, CDR2 YFSETQ. The CDR3: CASSHLAGKNNEQFF. CDR3 sequence (DNA): TGCGCCAGCAGCCACTTAGCGGGGAAAAACAATGAGCAGTTCTTC.

This clonotype occurred a few times. V and J are TRBV7-2 and TRBJ2-5; D is unresolved. V was cut by 5 bases and J by 0 bases, with 4 bases left in between. Germline V CDR1 and CDR2: SGHTA, FQGNSA. CDR3 length: 12 amino acids. This chain's CDR3 is CASSTNQETQYF. DNA of the CDR3: TGTGCCAGCAGCACCAACCAAGAGACCCAGTACTTC.

This clonotype was observed a handful of times. The CDR3 region is CAISVGSGNEKLFF. The CDR3 DNA reads as TGTGCCATCAGTGTGGGTTCTGGTAATGAAAAACTGTTTTTT. The chain joins TRBV10-3 to TRBJ1-4; no clear D. The CDR3 has 14 residues. Between the trimmed V and J ends, which lost 4 bases and 4 bases, there was a span of 10 bases. Germline V lookup: CDR1 ENHRY, CDR2 SYGVKD.

The table lists this clonotype with a few counts. The V and J genes are TRBV11-3 and TRBJ2-3, with unresolved D. Germline CDR1 and CDR2: SGHNT and YENEEA. CDR3 length: 13 amino acids. V lost 6 bases to trimming and J lost 6 bases, with 13 bases between them. CDR3 in DNA: TGTGCCAGCAGTCTATTTGTGGGCGATACGCAGTATTTT. Translating it yields CASSLFVGDTQYF. Together with reference TRBV11-3 and TRBJ2-3, the CDR3 gives the full variable domain: EAGVVQSPRYKIIEKKQPVAFWCNPISGHNTLYWYLQNLGQGPELLIRYENEEAVDDSQLPKDRFSAERLKGVDSTLKIQPAELGDSAVYLCASSLFVGDTQYFGPGTRLTVL.